Listed below are T cell receptor beta chains from one sample, sequenced in a study of shared clonotypes between healthy human individuals. Libraries were prepared by immunoSEQ multiplex PCR; TCRdb keeps only in-frame clonotypes and omits some of them. Found here are roughly 2.2 million clones, about nine tenths of them singletons; the top ten hold approximately 0.4%. Sequenced: naive CD4+ T cells from PBMCs. The receptor source for this set is a man aged 18 to 29 in good health. Some clones in this sample may be carry-over from other donors' samples. The CDR3 runs from the conserved cysteine through the conserved F or W.

CDR3: CASSWDINTGELFF; V: TRBV5-1
CDR3: CASSSYRGANEKLFF; V: TRBV2
CDR3: CASRTGRLAKNIQYF; V: TRBV6-1
CDR3: CASSPPGTSIHEQYF; V: TRBV28
CDR3: CASSSGKWWEASYEQYF; V: TRBV28
CDR3: CASSDRGPRVSDTQYF; V: TRBV2
CDR3: CASSETTTSDFEDTQYF; V: TRBV2
CDR3: CSVEVQGSSTEAFF; V: TRBV29-1
CDR3: CASRGANYGYTF; V: TRBV19
CDR3: CASSAIQGTNTEAFF; V: TRBV5-5
CDR3: CARIRDRARIPSYEQYF; V: TRBV25-1
CDR3: CASSPMEWGQGLTQPQHF; V: TRBV7-6
CDR3: CASSEVPGPTYEQYF; V: TRBV2
CDR3: CASSSGTETDTQYF; V: TRBV28
CDR3: CASSEDGSNQPQHF; V: TRBV9
CDR3: CASSPRLNTEAFF; V: TRBV9
CDR3: CATSRDLAGAPDTQYF; V: TRBV15
CDR3: CASGLAGGLDTQYF; V: TRBV5-1
CDR3: CASSPGSQETQYF; V: TRBV11-2
CDR3: CASSPGQGAWQPQHF; V: TRBV6-1
CDR3: CASSLVRAASLFWNEQFF; V: TRBV5-1
CDR3: CATSRALQGEAFF; V: TRBV15
CDR3: CASSQYKVPIYEQYF; V: TRBV4-3
CDR3: CASSLTWDSGYEQFF; V: TRBV7-3
CDR3: CASSPRRTSYEQYF; V: TRBV13
CDR3: CSVGRRGETQYF; V: TRBV29-1
CDR3: CASSVADGFSSGNTIYF; V: TRBV9
CDR3: CASSYFGGSSEAFF; V: TRBV7-8
CDR3: CASSQFPRRETQYF; V: TRBV5-4